One sample yielded the 29 T cell receptor beta chains listed below, sequenced in a study of response to subunit inactivated influenza vaccine. MiXCR, applied by TCRdb to the RT-PCR reads, yields one record per CDR3 protein. The table includes about 540,000 distinct CDR3 sequences, roughly 23% detected once. This sample was shared with a second study, whose subject was T cells expressing NK-cell markers. This second report adds: Researchers built TCR beta cDNA using 5'RACE template switching with UMIs.

The sample in question was CD4+ T cells sorted from PBMCs, obtained approximately 12 days after vaccination. These receptors came from a man over 45 who received an inactivated influenza vaccine.

This clonotype was recorded a few times. This rearrangement joins TRBV29-1 to TRBJ2-5, with TRBD2 as a possible D gene (5 bases). The CDR3 loop spans 16 amino acids. Germline V gives CDR1 SQVTM, CDR2 ANQGSEA. The V end was cut by 1 base, the J end by 3 bases, with 18 bases between. CDR3 in amino acids: CSVEGAIGNRKETQYF. The DNA for the CDR3 is TGCAGCGTTGAAGGGGCTATCGGGAACAGAAAAGAGACCCAGTACTTC.

The gene calls are TRBV15 and TRBJ1-2, with a tentative D call TRBD1 (6 bases). The CDR3 totals 16 residues. In germline, CDR1 is LNHNV, CDR2 YYDKDF (reference sequence). V lost 7 bases to trimming and J lost 4 bases, with 22 bases between them. CDR3 region: CATNLASGTYSYGYTF. The CDR3 DNA is TGTGCCACCAACCTAGCATCTGGGACATACTCCTATGGCTACACCTTC.

The rearrangement joins TRBV19 to TRBJ2-7, with D perhaps assigned TRBD1 or TRBD2 (5 bases each). V shed 3 bases and J shed 2 bases, with 14 bases lying between them. The CDR3 has 15 residues. Germline CDR1 reads LNHDA; CDR2 reads SQIVND (reference sequence). The CDR3: CASSISGASTYEQYF. The CDR3 region has the DNA TGTGCCAGTAGTATTTCCGGGGCTTCTACCTACGAGCAGTACTTC.

This clonotype was counted a few times. CDR3 protein: CASSLDFLVSEQFF. In nucleotides, the CDR3 is TGTGCCAGCAGCTTAGATTTTTTGGTGAGTGAGCAGTTCTTC. This chain connects TRBV11-2 to TRBJ2-1; D not resolved. Deletions cut 0 bases from V and 9 bases from J, with 12 bases between. The germline V gene encodes CDR1 SGHAT and CDR2 FQNNGV. The CDR3 contains 14 residues.

As for this clonotype: A much larger clone sits a single nucleotide away, making a read error possible. The genes are TRBV12-3 or TRBV12-4 and TRBJ1-6; no reliable D call. The V end lost 1 base, the J end lost 8 bases, and 9 bases lay between the germline ends. This CDR3 comprises 14 residues. The CDR3 DNA sequence: TGTGCCAGCAGTTTAGGCAGTGACGATTCACCCCTCCACTTT. Translating gives CASSLGSDDSPLHF.

In its sample, this clonotype was seen many times. The chain joins TRBV5-1 to TRBJ1-2, with TRBD1 matching 7 bases. CDR1 and CDR2 from the germline V gene are SGHRS and YFSETQ. The length of the CDR3 is 14 residues. V lost 5 bases and J lost 5; bases outside the gene matches: 9. This CDR3 is CASRETGSGYGYTF. The CDR3 nucleotides are TGCGCCAGCAGAGAGACAGGGTCTGGGTATGGCTACACCTTC. The full variable domain, its missing parts supplied by reference TRBV5-1 and TRBJ1-2, is KAGVTQTPRYLIKTRGQQVTLSCSPISGHRSVSWYQQTPGQGLQFLFEYFSETQRNKGNFPGRFSGRQFSNSRSEMNVSTLELGDSALYLCASRETGSGYGYTFGSGTRLTVV.

This sequence joins TRBV20-1 and TRBJ2-1, with a weak D call TRBD1 (6 bases). The CDR3 sequence is 14 residues long. The V end was cut by 1 base, the J end by 3 bases, with 10 bases between. Looked up from germline, CDR1 is DFQATT and CDR2 is SNEGSKA (reference sequence). The CDR3 sequence is CSARGQGHYNEQFF. The CDR3 coding sequence is TGCAGTGCTAGAGGGCAGGGACACTACAATGAGCAGTTCTTC.

This sequence joins TRBV2 and TRBJ2-5; a weak D match, TRBD1 (6 bases). The CDR3 runs to 14 residues. Trimming pared 5 bases from V and 2 bases from J, leaving 12 bases between. Germline V lookup: CDR1 SNHLY, CDR2 FYNNEI. The CDR3 nucleotides read TGTGCCAGCAGTTGGCAGGGGCCTCAAGAGACCCAGTACTTC. Encoded protein: CASSWQGPQETQYF.

The sample holds a few counts of this clonotype. This chain connects TRBV5-6 to TRBJ2-5; D is unclear. V was trimmed by 0 bases and J by 7 bases, leaving 13 bases between them. In germline, CDR1 is SGHDT, CDR2 YYEEEE. The CDR3 is made up of 14 amino acids. CDR3 protein: CASSLAGSRWTQYF. In DNA, the CDR3 is TGTGCCAGCAGCTTGGCCGGCAGTCGGTGGACCCAGTACTTC. Supplemented by reference TRBV5-6 and TRBJ2-5, the full variable domain reads DAGVTQSPTHLIKTRGQQVTLRCSPKSGHDTVSWYQQALGQGPQFIFQYYEEEERQRGNFPDRFSGHQFPNYSSELNVNALLLGDSALYLCASSLAGSRWTQYFGPGTRLLVL.

V is TRBV7-2 and J is TRBJ2-1; 8 nucleotides agree with TRBD1. Germline assignment: CDR1 SGHTA and CDR2 FQGNSA. After removal of 2 bases from V and 6 bases from J, the junction contained 3 bases not matched to a gene. CDR3 length: 14 amino acids. The CDR3 region has the DNA TGTGCCAGCAGCTTAACAGGGGGTCCCAATGAGCAGTTCTTC. This gives the protein CASSLTGGPNEQFF.

CDR3 sequence: CASSFGAGGSKNIQYF. The CDR3 coding sequence is TGTGCCAGCAGCTTCGGGGCGGGAGGGTCCAAAAACATTCAGTACTTC. This chain connects TRBV7-2 to TRBJ2-4; 9 positions agree with TRBD2. V dropped 3 bases and J dropped 2; count of bases not matched to a gene: 5. The CDR3 length is 16 residues. The germline V gene has CDR1 SGHTA and CDR2 FQGNSA.

The rearrangement joins TRBV5-1 to TRBJ2-1; 9 nucleotides line up with TRBD1. V lost 3 bases to trimming and J lost 2 bases; unmatched junction nucleotides: 3. There are 15 residues in the CDR3. Germline CDR1 is SGHRS and CDR2 is YFSETQ. The CDR3 DNA is TGCGCCAGCAGCTCGCGGGACAGGGCCTACAATGAGCAGTTCTTC. Amino acids: CASSSRDRAYNEQFF.

The V gene is TRBV6-5, the J gene TRBJ2-7; the D call may be TRBD1 or TRBD2 (6 bases each). Trimming removed 3 bases from V and 0 bases from J, with 12 bases in between. The CDR3 runs 15 residues. Germline CDR1 is MNHEY and CDR2 is SVGAGI. CDR3 DNA sequence: TGTGCCAGCAGTTATTGGGGGGCGAGCTCCTACGAGCAGTACTTC. This translates into CASSYWGASSYEQYF.

The chain couples TRBV29-1 to TRBJ1-2, with D unclear. Germline V gives CDR1 SQVTM, CDR2 ANQGSEA. There are 13 residues in the CDR3. Trimming removed 3 bases from V and 4 bases from J, with 12 bases in between. CDR3 sequence (DNA): TGCAGCGTTGATACCCAACGGTCCTATGGCTACACCTTC. It is translated as CSVDTQRSYGYTF.

This sequence joins TRBV10-3 and TRBJ2-1; D unresolved. Trimming shortened V by 4 bases and J by 6 bases, and 7 bases separated the two germline ends. Germline loops: CDR1 ENHRY, CDR2 SYGVKD. This CDR3 has 12 residues. The CDR3 region is CAISGRSNEQFF. The CDR3 coding sequence is TGTGCCATCAGTGGACGGTCCAATGAGCAGTTCTTC.

This clonotype was seen a few times. The CDR3 DNA follows: TGCAGCGTCTTTGGACAACAAAGAGATACGCAGTATTTT. Translating it yields CSVFGQQRDTQYF. The J gene is TRBJ2-3, the V gene TRBV29-1; the D gene is possibly TRBD1 (5 bases). The V end lost 6 bases, the J end lost 5 bases, and 15 bases lay between the germline ends. The CDR3 totals 13 residues. CDR1 and CDR2 from the germline V gene are SQVTM and ANQGSEA.

The gene calls are TRBV3-1 and TRBJ2-2, with unresolved D. CDR1 and CDR2 from the germline V gene are LGHDT and YNNKEL (reference sequence). The CDR3 contains 14 residues. Trimming removed 4 bases from V and 3 bases from J, with 9 bases in between. The CDR3 nucleotides read TGTGCCAGCAGCCGTAGAGGCGACACCGGGGAGCTGTTTTTT. It encodes CASSRRGDTGELFF.

There are a few counts of this clonotype. The chain employs TRBV18 and TRBJ2-1; either TRBD1 or TRBD2 may fit D (6 bases each). Germline V gives CDR1 KGHSH, CDR2 LQKENI. The CDR3 is made up of 14 amino acids. Trimming took 3 bases from V and 7 from J, leaving 13 bases between them. The CDR3, as DNA: TGTGCCAGCTCACCCCCCGGGGGCGGGAATGAGCAGTTCTTC. It codes for CASSPPGGGNEQFF. The variable domain in full, with the rest retrieved from reference TRBV18 and TRBJ2-1, is NAGVMQNPRHLVRRRGQEARLRCSPMKGHSHVYWYRQLPEEGLKFMVYLQKENIIDESGMPKERFSAEFPKEGPSILRIQQVVRGDSAAYFCASSPPGGGNEQFFGPGTRLTVL.

The genes are TRBV12-3 or TRBV12-4 and TRBJ2-1; TRBD2 matches at 11 bases. The V gene end was trimmed by 7 bases and the J gene end by 7 bases; junction bases not matched to a gene: 9. The CDR3 length is 15 residues. The CDR3 reads CASTNSGGAMNEQFF. The CDR3 bases are TGTGCCAGCACCAATAGCGGGGGGGCCATGAATGAGCAGTTCTTC.

J is TRBJ1-4 and V is TRBV5-6, with 7 bases aligning to TRBD1. The CDR3 extends over 15 amino acids. The V and J ends lost 0 bases and 8 bases, in that order; junction bases with no gene match: 7. Germline lookup yields CDR1 SGHDT and CDR2 YYEEEE. CDR3 sequence (DNA): TGTGCCAGCAGCTTGGCCGGGACAGACCTGGAAAAACTGTTTTTT. As protein: CASSLAGTDLEKLFF. The full variable domain, rest sourced from reference TRBV5-6 and TRBJ1-4, is DAGVTQSPTHLIKTRGQQVTLRCSPKSGHDTVSWYQQALGQGPQFIFQYYEEEERQRGNFPDRFSGHQFPNYSSELNVNALLLGDSALYLCASSLAGTDLEKLFFGSGTQLSVL.

The chain has TRBV9 and TRBJ2-3, with a weak D call TRBD2 (7 bases). Trimming pared 4 bases from V and 7 bases from J, leaving 16 bases between. The CDR3 is 14 residues long. Germline loops: CDR1 SGDLS, CDR2 YYNGEE. The CDR3 reads CASSSGGALNTQYF. The DNA of the CDR3 is TGTGCCAGCAGCAGTGGGGGGGCCCTAAATACGCAGTATTTT.

The rearrangement joins TRBV7-2 to TRBJ1-4, with 7 bases identical to TRBD1. The CDR3 runs 14 residues. Germline V lookup: CDR1 SGHTA, CDR2 FQGNSA. The V and J ends lost 7 bases and 8 bases, in that order; junction bases with no gene match: 10. CDR3 in DNA: TGTGCCAGCACGCACCGGACAGGCTCAGAAAAACTGTTTTTT. Translating gives CASTHRTGSEKLFF.

V and J are TRBV20-1 and TRBJ2-6, with 9 bases aligning to TRBD1. CDR1 and CDR2 from the germline V gene are DFQATT and SNEGSKA (reference sequence). Trimming removed 0 bases from V and 0 bases from J; junction bases left unmatched: 3. This CDR3 has 17 residues. CDR3 in DNA: TGCAGTGCTAGAGATGGGACAGGGTACTCTGGGGCCAACGTCCTGACTTTC. Translating it yields CSARDGTGYSGANVLTF.

The chain has TRBV2 and TRBJ2-6, with D perhaps matching TRBD2 (5 bases). The CDR3 length is 17 residues. Trimming shortened V by 6 bases and J by 0 bases, and 15 bases separated the two germline ends. CDR1 and CDR2 (germline): SNHLY, FYNNEI. CDR3 sequence (DNA): TGTGCCAGCAGCCGGACGGCCACTAGCTCTGGGGCCAACGTCCTGACTTTC. It yields the protein CASSRTATSSGANVLTF. Combining the CDR3 with reference TRBV2 and TRBJ2-6 gives the whole variable domain EPEVTQTPSHQVTQMGQEVILRCVPISNHLYFYWYRQILGQKVEFLVSFYNNEISEKSEIFDDQFSVERPDGSNFTLKIRSTKLEDSAMYFCASSRTATSSGANVLTFGAGSRLTVL.

The gene calls are TRBV5-6 and TRBJ1-2; D is unclear. This CDR3 comprises 16 residues. With 4 bases removed from V and 4 bases from J, the gap between germline ends came to 20 bases. CDR1 is SGHDT, CDR2 YYEEEE, per germline. CDR3 sequence: CASSVAGVQNLYGYTF. In DNA, the CDR3 is TGTGCCAGCAGCGTCGCCGGGGTCCAAAATCTCTATGGCTACACCTTC.

In its sample, this clonotype was seen a few times. V is TRBV28 and J is TRBJ2-2; 7 bases match TRBD1. CDR1 MDHEN and CDR2 SYDVKM come from the germline V gene. V gave up 5 bases and J gave up 5 bases; unmatched junction bases: 8. The CDR3 extends over 15 amino acids. Here the CDR3 DNA reads TGTGCCAGCAGTGCAGGGGGAGCCCATACCGGGGAGCTGTTTTTT. Amino acids: CASSAGGAHTGELFF.

V gene TRBV24-1 combines with J gene TRBJ2-1; 9 bases fit TRBD1. The CDR3 extends over 14 amino acids. The V gene's germline CDR1 is KGHDR and CDR2 SFDVKD. Trimming removed 9 bases from V and 10 bases from J; junction bases left unmatched: 12. The CDR3 sequence is CATGGQGRVREQFF. The CDR3, as DNA: TGTGCCACCGGGGGACAGGGCCGCGTTCGGGAGCAGTTCTTC.

The chain carries TRBV5-6 and TRBJ2-7; the D gene is possibly TRBD2 (5 bases). Germline values: CDR1 SGHDT, CDR2 YYEEEE. V was shortened by 3 bases and J by 10 bases, with 8 bases between the two germline ends. This CDR3 has 10 amino acids. CDR3: CASSSAGQYF. CDR3 sequence (DNA): TGTGCCAGCAGCTCCGCGGGCCAGTACTTC.

This clonotype was counted between two and nine times. This chain links TRBV29-1 with TRBJ2-1, with D perhaps TRBD1 (6 bases). V lost 6 bases to trimming and J lost 8 bases, with 17 bases between them. This CDR3 is 13 amino acids long. The germline V gene encodes CDR1 SQVTM and CDR2 ANQGSEA. The CDR3 DNA reads as TGCAGCGTAACCACAGGGTTTTGGTATGAGCAGTTCTTC. Amino acid sequence: CSVTTGFWYEQFF.